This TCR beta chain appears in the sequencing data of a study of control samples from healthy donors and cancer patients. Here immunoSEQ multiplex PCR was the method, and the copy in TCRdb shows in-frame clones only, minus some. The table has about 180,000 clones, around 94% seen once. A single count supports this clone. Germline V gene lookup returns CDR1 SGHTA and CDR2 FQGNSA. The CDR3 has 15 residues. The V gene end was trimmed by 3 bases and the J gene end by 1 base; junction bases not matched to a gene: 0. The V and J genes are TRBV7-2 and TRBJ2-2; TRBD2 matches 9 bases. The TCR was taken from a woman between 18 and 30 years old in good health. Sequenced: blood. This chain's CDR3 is CASSLTSGNTGELFF. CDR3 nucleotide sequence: TGTGCCAGCAGCTTGACTAGCGGGAACACCGGGGAGCTGTTTTTT.